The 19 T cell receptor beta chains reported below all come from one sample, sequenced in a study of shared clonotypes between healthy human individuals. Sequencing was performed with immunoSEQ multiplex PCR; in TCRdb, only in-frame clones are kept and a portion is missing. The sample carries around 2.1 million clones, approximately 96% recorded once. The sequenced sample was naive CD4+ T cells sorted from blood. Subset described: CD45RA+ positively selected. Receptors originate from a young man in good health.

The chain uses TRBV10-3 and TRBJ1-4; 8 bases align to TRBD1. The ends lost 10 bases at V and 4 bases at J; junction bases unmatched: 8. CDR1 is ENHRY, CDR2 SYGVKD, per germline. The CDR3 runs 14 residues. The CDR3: CATAGTGGNEKLFF. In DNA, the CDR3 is TGTGCCACCGCGGGGACAGGCGGTAATGAAAAACTGTTTTTT.

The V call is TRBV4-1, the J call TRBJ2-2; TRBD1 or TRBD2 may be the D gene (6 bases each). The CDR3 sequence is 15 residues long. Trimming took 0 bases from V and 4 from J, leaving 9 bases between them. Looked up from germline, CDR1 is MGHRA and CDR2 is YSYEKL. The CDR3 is CASSQDRGLTGELFF. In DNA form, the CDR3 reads TGCGCCAGCAGCCAAGACAGGGGACTCACCGGGGAGCTGTTTTTT.

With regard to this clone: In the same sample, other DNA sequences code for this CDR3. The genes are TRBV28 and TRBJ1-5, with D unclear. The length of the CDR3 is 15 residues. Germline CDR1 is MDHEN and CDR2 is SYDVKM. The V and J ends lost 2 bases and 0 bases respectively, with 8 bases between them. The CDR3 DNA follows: TGTGCCAGCAGTTTAATGGGCCCTAGCAATCAGCCCCAGCATTTT. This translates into CASSLMGPSNQPQHF. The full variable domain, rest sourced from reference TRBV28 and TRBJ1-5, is DVKVTQSSRYLVKRTGEKVFLECVQDMDHENMFWYRQDPGLGLRLIYFSYDVKMKEKGDIPEGYSVSREKKERFSLILESASTNQTSMYLCASSLMGPSNQPQHFGDGTRLSIL.

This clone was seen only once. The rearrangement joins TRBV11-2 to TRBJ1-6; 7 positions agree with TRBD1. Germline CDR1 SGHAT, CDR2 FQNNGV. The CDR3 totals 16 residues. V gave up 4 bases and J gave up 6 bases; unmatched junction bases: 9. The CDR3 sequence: CASSSGRGQINSPLHF. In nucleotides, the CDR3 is TGTGCCAGCAGCTCAGGGCGGGGACAGATTAATTCACCCCTCCACTTT.

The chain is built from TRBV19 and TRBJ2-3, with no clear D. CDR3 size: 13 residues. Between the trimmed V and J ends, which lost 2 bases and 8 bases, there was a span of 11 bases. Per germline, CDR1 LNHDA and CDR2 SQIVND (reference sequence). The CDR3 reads CASSILVGPTQYF. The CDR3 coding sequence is TGTGCCAGTAGTATACTAGTGGGCCCTACGCAGTATTTT. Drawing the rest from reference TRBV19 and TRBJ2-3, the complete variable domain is DGGITQSPKYLFRKEGQNVTLSCEQNLNHDAMYWYRQDPGQGLRLIYYSQIVNDFQKGDIAEGYSVSREKKESFPLTVTSAQKNPTAFYLCASSILVGPTQYFGPGTRLTVL.

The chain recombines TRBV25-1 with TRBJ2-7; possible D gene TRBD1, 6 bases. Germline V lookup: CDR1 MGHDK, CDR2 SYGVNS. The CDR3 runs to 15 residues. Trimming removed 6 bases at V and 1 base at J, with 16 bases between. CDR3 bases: TGTGCCAGCAGCTTGGAGACGGGACATTCCTACGAGCAGTACTTC. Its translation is CASSLETGHSYEQYF.

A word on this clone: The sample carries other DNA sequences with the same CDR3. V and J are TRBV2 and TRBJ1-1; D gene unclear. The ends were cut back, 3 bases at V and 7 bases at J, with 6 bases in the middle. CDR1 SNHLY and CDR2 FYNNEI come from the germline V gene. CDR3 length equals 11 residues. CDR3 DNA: TGTGCCAGCAGTGAGTGGGGTGAAGCTTTCTTT. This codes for CASSEWGEAFF.

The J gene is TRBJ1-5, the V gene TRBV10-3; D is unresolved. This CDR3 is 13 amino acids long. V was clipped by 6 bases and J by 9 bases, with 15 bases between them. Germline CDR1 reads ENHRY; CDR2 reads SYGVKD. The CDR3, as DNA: TGTGCCATCAGCCATGGGAATCAGCGGCCCCAGCATTTT. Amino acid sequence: CAISHGNQRPQHF.

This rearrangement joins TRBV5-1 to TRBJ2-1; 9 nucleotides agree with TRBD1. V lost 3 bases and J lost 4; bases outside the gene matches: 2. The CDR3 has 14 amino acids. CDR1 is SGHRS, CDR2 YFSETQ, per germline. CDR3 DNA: TGCGCCAGCAGCTCGACAGGGGGGTACAATGAGCAGTTCTTC. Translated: CASSSTGGYNEQFF.

CDR3 DNA: TGCGCCAGCTCTCAGCTGAATGAGCAGTTCTTC. As protein: CASSQLNEQFF. The chain combines TRBV10-2 with TRBJ2-1; D remains ambiguous. Trimming removed 8 bases at V and 7 bases at J, with 9 bases between. CDR3 size: 11 residues. The germline gives CDR1 WSHSY, CDR2 SAAADI.

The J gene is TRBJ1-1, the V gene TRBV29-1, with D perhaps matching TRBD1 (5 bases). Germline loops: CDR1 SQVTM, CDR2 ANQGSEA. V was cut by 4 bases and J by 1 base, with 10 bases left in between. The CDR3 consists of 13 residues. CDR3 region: CSVAGLQNTEAFF. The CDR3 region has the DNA TGCAGCGTTGCGGGGCTGCAGAACACTGAAGCTTTCTTT. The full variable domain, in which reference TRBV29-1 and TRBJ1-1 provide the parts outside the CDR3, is SAVISQKPSRDICQRGTSLTIQCQVDSQVTMMFWYRQQPGQSLTLIATANQGSEATYESGFVIDKFPISRPNLTFSTLTVSNMSPEDSSIYLCSVAGLQNTEAFFGQGTRLTVV.

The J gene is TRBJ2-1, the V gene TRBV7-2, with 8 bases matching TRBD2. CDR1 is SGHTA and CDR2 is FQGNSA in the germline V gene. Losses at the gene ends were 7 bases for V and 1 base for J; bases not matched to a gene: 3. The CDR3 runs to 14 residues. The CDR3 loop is CASTLAGSYNEQFF. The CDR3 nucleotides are TGTGCCAGCACGTTAGCGGGGTCCTACAATGAGCAGTTCTTC.

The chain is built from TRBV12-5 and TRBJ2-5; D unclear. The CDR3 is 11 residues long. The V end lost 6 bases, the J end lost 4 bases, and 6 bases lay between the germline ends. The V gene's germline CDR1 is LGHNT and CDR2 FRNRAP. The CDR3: CASGFAETQYF. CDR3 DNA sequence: TGTGCTAGTGGATTCGCAGAGACCCAGTACTTC. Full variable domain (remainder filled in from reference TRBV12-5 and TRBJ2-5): DARVTQTPRHKVTEMGQEVTMRCQPILGHNTVFWYRQTMMQGLELLAYFRNRAPLDDSGMPKDRFSAEMPDATLATLKIQPSEPRDSAVYFCASGFAETQYFGPGTRLLVL.

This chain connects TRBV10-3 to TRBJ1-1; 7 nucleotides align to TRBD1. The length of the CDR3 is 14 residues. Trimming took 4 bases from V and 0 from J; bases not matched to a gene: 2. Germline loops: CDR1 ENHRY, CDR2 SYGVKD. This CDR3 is CAISATGVNTEAFF. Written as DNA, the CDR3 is TGTGCCATCAGTGCTACAGGGGTGAACACTGAAGCTTTCTTT.

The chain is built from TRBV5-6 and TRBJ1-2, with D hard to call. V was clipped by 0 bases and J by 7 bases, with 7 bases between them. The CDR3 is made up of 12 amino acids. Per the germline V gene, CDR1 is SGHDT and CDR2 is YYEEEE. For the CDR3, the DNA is TGTGCCAGCAGCTTGGCCAAAGGTGGCTACACCTTC. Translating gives CASSLAKGGYTF. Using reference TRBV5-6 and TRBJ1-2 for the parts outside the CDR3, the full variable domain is DAGVTQSPTHLIKTRGQQVTLRCSPKSGHDTVSWYQQALGQGPQFIFQYYEEEERQRGNFPDRFSGHQFPNYSSELNVNALLLGDSALYLCASSLAKGGYTFGSGTRLTVV.

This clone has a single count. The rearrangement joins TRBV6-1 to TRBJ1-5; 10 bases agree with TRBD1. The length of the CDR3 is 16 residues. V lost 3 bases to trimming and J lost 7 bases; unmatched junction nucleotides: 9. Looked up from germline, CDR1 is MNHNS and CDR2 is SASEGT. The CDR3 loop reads CASSDLGTGAGQPQHF. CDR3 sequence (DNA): TGTGCCAGCAGTGACCTAGGGACAGGGGCGGGACAGCCCCAGCATTTT.

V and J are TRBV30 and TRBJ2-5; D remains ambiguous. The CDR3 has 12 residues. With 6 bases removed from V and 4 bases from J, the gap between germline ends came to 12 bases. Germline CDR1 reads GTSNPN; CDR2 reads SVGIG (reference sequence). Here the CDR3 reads CACKVVGETQYF. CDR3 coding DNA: TGTGCCTGCAAGGTAGTCGGAGAGACCCAGTACTTC.

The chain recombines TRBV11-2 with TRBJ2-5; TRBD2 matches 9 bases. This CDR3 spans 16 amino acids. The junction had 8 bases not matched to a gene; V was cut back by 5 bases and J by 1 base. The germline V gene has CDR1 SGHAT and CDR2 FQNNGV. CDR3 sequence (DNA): TGTGCCAGCAGCCCTTTAGCGGGGGCCCCCCAAGAGACCCAGTACTTC. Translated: CASSPLAGAPQETQYF.

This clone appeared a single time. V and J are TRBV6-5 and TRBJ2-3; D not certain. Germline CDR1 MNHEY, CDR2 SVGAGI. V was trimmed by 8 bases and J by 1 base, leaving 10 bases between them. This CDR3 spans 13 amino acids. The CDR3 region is CASHLPGTDTQYF. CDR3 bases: TGTGCCAGCCACCTCCCAGGCACAGATACGCAGTATTTT.